This T cell receptor (beta chain) was sequenced during a study of T cell responses to AZD1222 COVID-19 vaccine. Points from the study as a whole: Donors, mostly white British, included more females; clonal diversity was possibly underestimated. The reported proportion of spike-specific TCRs targeting unmutated variant regions was nearly half.

Turning to this clone: The target antigen is unknown.

V gave up 2 bases and J gave up 4 bases; unmatched junction bases: 7. CDR1 SGHTA and CDR2 FQGTGA come from the germline V gene. The CDR3 totals 15 residues. The repertoire was sequenced with immunoSEQ multiplex PCR; TCRdb's copy has only in-frame clones and lacks some. In the table there are nearly 110,000 clones, around 90% of which are singletons. The rearrangement joins TRBV7-3 to TRBJ1-1, with 7 nucleotides matching TRBD1. The origin of this receptor is an adult who received the AZD1222 COVID-19 vaccine. Source: peripheral blood, taken 28 days after the second AZD1222 dose. CDR3: CASSLAGTATTEAFF. The CDR3 DNA reads TGTGCCAGCAGCTTAGCCGGGACAGCGACCACTGAAGCTTTCTTT.